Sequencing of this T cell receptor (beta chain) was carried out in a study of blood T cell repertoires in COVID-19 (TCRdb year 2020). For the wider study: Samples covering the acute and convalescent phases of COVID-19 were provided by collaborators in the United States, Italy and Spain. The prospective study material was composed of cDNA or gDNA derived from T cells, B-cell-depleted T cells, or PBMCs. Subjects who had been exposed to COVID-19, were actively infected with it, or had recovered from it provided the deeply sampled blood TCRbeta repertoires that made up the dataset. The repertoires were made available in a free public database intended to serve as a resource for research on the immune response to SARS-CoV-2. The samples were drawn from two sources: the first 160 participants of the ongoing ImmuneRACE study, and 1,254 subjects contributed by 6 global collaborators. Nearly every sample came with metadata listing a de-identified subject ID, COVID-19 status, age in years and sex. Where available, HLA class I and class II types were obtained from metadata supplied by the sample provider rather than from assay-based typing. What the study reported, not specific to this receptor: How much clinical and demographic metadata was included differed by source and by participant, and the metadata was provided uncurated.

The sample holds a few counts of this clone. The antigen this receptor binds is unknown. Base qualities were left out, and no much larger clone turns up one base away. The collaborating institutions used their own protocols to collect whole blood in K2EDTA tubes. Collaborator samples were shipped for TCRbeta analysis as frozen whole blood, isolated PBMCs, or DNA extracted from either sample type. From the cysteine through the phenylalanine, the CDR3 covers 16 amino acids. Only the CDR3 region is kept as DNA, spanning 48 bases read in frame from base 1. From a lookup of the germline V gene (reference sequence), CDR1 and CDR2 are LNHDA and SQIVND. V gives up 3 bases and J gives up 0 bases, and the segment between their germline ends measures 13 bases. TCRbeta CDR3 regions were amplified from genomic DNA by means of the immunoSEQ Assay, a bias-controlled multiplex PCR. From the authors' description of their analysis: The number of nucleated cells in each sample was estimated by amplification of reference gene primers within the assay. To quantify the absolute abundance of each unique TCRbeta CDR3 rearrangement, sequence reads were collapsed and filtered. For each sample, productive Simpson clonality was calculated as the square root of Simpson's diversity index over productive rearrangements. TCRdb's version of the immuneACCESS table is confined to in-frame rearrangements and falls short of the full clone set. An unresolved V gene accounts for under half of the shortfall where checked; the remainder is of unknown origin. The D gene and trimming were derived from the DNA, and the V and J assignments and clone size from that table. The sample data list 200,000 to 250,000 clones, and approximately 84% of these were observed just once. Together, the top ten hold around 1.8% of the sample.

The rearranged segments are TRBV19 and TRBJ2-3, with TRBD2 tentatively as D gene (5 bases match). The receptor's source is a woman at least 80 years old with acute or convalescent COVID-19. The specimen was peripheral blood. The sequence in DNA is TGTGCCAGTAGTATTTCGTCTAGCCTGAGCACAGATACGCAGTATTTT. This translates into CASSISSSLSTDTQYF.